The clone carrying this T cell receptor beta chain appeared many times. RNA transcripts were the template for amplifying TCR beta CDR3 regions. TCR CDR3 underwent first-round RT-PCR with the HTBI primer set. TCRdb itself ran the multiplex PCR reads through MiXCR, one entry per CDR3 protein. There are approximately 150,000 distinct CDR3 sequences in the sample; about a tenth occur only once, and approximately 20% lies in the top ten. This CDR3 contains 14 residues. V gave up 3 bases and J gave up 7 bases; unmatched junction bases: 3. This sample was taken from a study of T cells in Graves' hyperthyroidism and ophthalmopathy.

This receptor was taken from a young woman with Graves' hyperthyroidism that later progressed to Graves' ophthalmopathy. Sequenced: blood. V usage is TRBV12-3 or TRBV12-4 and J usage is TRBJ1-5, with 10 nucleotides matching TRBD1. The CDR3 bases are TGTGCCAGCAGTTTCTCGACAGGGGGCCAGCCCCAGCATTTT. Amino acids: CASSFSTGGQPQHF.